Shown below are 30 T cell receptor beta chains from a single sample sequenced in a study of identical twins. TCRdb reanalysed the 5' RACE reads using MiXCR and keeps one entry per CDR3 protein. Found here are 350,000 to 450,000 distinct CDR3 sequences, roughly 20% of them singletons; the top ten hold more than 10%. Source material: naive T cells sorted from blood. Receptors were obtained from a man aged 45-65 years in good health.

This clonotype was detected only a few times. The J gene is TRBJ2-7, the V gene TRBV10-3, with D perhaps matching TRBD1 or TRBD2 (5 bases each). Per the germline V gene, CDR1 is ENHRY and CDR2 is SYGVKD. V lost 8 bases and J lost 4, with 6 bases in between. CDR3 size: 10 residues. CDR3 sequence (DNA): TGTGCCATCGGGACGTACGAGCAGTACTTC. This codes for CAIGTYEQYF.

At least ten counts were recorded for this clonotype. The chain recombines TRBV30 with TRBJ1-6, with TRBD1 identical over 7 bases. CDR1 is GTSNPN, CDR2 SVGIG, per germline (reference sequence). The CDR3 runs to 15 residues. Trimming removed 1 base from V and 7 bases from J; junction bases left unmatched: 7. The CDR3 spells CAWSGKSTGNSPLHF. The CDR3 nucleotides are TGTGCCTGGAGTGGGAAGTCGACAGGGAATTCACCCCTCCACTTT.

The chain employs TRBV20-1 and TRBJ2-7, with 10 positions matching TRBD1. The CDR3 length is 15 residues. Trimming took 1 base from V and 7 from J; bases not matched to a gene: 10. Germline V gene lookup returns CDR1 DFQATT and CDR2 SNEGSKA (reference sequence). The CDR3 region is CSARARQGALGEQYF. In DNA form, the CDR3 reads TGCAGTGCTAGAGCAAGACAGGGGGCCCTCGGGGAGCAGTACTTC.

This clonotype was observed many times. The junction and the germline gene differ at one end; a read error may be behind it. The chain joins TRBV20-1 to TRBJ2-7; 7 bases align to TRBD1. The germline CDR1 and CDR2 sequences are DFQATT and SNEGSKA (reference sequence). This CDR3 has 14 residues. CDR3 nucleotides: TGCAGTGCTGAAGACAGGGTGAAGACCTACGGGCAGTACTTC. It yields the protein CSAEDRVKTYGQYF.

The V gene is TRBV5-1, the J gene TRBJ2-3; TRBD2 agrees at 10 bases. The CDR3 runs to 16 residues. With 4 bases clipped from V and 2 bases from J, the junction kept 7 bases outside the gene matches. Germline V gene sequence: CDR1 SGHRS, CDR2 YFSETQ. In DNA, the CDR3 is TGCGCCAGCAGCACAGGACTAGCGGTTAACACAGATACGCAGTATTTT. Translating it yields CASSTGLAVNTDTQYF.

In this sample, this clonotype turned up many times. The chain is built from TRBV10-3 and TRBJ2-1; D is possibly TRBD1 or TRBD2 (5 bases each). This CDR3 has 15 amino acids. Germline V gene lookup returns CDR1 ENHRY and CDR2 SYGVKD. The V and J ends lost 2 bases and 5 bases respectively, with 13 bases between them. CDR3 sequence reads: CAISEGREGHNEQFF. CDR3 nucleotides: TGTGCCATCAGTGAGGGGAGAGAGGGGCACAATGAGCAGTTCTTC.

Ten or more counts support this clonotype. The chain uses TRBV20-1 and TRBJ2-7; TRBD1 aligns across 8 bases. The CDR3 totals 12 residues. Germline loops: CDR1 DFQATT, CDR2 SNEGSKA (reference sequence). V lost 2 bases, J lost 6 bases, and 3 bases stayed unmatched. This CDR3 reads CSARWTGPEQYF. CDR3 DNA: TGCAGTGCTAGATGGACAGGGCCCGAGCAGTACTTC.

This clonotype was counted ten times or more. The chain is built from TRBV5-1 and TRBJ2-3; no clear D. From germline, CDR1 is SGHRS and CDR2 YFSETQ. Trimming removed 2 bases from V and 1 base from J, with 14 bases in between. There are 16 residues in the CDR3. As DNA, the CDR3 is TGCGCCAGCAGCTTTGGACGTTCTTCTGGCACAGATACGCAGTATTTT. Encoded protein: CASSFGRSSGTDTQYF.

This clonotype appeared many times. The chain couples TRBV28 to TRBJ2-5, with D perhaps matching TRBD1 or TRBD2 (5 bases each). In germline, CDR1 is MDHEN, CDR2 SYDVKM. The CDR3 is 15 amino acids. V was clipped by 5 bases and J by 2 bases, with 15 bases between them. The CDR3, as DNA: TGTGCCAGCAGTCAACCCGGGACCGGACAAGAGACCCAGTACTTC. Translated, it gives CASSQPGTGQETQYF.

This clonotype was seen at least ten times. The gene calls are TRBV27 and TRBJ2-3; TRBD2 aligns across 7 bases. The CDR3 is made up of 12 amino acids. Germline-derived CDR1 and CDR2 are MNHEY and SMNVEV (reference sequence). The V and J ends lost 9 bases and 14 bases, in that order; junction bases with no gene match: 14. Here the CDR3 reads CASSHPGREAYF. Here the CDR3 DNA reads TGTGCCAGTTCGCATCCGGGACGGGAGGCGTATTTT.

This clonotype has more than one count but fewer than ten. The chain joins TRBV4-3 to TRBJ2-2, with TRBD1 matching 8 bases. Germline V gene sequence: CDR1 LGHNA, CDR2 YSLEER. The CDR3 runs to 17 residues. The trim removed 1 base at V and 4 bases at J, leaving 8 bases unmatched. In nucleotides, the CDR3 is TGCGCCAGCAGCCAAGTGCTACGACAGGGGAGCACCGGGGAGCTGTTTTTT. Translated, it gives CASSQVLRQGSTGELFF.

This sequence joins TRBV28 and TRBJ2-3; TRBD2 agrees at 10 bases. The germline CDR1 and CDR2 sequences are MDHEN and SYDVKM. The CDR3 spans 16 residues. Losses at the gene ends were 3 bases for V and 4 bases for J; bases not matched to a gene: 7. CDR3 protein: CASSLAGLASSDTQYF. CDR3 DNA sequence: TGTGCCAGCAGTTTGGCGGGACTAGCGTCTTCAGATACGCAGTATTTT.

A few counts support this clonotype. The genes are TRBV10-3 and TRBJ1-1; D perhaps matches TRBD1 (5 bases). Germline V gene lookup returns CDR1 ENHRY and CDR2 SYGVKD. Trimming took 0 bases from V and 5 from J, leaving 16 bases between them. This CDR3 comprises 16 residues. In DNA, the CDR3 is TGTGCCATCAGTGAGTCCACCGGGACTGTGGGGACTGAAGCTTTCTTT. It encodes CAISESTGTVGTEAFF.

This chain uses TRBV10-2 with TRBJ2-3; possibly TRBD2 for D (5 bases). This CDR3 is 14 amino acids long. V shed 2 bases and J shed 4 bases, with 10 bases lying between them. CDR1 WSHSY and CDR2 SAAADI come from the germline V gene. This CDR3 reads CASSESVGADTQYF. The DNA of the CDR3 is TGCGCCAGCAGTGAGAGCGTCGGGGCAGATACGCAGTATTTT.

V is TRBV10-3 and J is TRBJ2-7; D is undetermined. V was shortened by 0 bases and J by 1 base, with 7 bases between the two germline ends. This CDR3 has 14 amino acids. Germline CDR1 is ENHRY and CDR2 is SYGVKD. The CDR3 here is CAISESPGSYEQYF. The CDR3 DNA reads TGTGCCATCAGTGAGTCCCCCGGTTCCTACGAGCAGTACTTC.

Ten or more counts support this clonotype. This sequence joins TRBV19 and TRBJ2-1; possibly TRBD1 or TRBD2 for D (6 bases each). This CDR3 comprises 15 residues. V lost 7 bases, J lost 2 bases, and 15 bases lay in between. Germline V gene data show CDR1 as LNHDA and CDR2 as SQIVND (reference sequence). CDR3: CASTILGGTYNEQFF. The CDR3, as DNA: TGTGCCAGTACCATATTAGGGGGGACCTACAATGAGCAGTTCTTC.

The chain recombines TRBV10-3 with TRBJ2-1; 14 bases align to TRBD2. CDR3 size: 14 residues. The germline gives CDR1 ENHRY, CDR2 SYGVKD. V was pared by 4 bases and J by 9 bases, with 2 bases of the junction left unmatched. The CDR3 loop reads CAISVGLAGVEQFF. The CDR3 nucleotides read TGTGCCATCAGTGTGGGACTAGCGGGAGTTGAGCAGTTCTTC.

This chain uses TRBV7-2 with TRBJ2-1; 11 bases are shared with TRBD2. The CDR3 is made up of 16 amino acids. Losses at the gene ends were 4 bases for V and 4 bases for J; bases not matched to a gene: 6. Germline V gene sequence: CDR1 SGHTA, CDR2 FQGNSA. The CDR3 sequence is CASSSLGTSGYNEQFF. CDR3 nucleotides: TGTGCCAGCAGCTCCCTCGGGACTAGCGGTTACAATGAGCAGTTCTTC.

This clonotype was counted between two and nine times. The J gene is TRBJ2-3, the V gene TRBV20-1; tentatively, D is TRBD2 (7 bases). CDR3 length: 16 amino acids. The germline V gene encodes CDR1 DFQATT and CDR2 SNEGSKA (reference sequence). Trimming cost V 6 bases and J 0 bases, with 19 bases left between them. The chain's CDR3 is CSASPHGGRSTDTQYF. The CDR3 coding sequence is TGCAGTGCGAGCCCCCACGGGGGGCGAAGCACAGATACGCAGTATTTT.

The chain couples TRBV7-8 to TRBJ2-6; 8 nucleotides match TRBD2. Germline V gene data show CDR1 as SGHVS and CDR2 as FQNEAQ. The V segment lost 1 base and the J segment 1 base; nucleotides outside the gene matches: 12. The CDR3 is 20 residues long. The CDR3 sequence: CASSLGALGLARSGANVLTF. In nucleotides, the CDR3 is TGTGCCAGCAGCTTAGGGGCCTTAGGACTAGCCCGGTCTGGGGCCAACGTCCTGACTTTC.

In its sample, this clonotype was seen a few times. CDR3 sequence (DNA): TGCGCCAGCAGCTGGAGGGAGACCCAGTACTTC. This translates into CASSWRETQYF. This sequence joins TRBV5-1 and TRBJ2-5; D might be TRBD2 (5 bases). This CDR3 has 11 residues. The V end was cut by 3 bases, the J end by 5 bases, with 5 bases between. Germline CDR1 SGHRS, CDR2 YFSETQ.

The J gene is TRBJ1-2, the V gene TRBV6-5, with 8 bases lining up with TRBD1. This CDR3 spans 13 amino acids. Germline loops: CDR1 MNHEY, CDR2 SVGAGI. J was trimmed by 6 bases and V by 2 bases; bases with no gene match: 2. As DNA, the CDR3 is TGTGCCAGCAGTTACCAGGGGGCCAATGGCTACACCTTC. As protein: CASSYQGANGYTF.

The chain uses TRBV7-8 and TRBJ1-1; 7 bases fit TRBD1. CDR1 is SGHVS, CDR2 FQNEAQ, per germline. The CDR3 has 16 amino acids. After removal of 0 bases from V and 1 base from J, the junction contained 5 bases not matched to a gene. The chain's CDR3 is CASSLARQGKNTEAFF. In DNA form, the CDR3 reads TGTGCCAGCAGCTTAGCCCGACAGGGTAAGAACACTGAAGCTTTCTTT.

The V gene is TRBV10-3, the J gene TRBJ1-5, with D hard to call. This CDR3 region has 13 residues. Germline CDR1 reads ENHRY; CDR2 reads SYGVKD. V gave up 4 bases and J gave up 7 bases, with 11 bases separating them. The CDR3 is CAISAEVSQPQHF. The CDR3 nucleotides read TGTGCCATCAGTGCGGAGGTCTCCCAGCCCCAGCATTTT.

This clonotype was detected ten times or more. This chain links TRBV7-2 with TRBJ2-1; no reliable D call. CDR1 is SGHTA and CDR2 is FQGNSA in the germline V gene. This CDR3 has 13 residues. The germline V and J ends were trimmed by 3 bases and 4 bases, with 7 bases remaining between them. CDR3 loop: CASSLTGYNEQFF. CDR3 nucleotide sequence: TGTGCCAGCAGCTTGACCGGGTACAATGAGCAGTTCTTC.

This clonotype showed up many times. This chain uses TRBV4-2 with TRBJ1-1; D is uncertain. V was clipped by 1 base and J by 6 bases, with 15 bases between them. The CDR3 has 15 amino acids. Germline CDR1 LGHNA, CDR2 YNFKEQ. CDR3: CASSQAAGGESEAFF. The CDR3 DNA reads TGTGCCAGCAGCCAAGCTGCAGGAGGTGAGTCTGAAGCTTTCTTT.

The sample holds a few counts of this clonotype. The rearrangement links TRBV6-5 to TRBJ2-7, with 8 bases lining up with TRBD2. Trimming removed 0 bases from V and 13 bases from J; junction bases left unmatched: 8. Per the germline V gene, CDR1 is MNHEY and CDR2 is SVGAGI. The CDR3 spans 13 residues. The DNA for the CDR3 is TGTGCCAGCAGTTACTCTCAGGCGGGACTAGTCTACTTC. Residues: CASSYSQAGLVYF.

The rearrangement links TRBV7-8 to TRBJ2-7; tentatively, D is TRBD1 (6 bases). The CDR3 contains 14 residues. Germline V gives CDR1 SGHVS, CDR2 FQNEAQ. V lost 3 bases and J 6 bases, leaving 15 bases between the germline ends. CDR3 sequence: CASSLSGTRGEQYF. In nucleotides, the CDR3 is TGTGCCAGCAGCTTGTCAGGGACAAGAGGCGAGCAGTACTTC.

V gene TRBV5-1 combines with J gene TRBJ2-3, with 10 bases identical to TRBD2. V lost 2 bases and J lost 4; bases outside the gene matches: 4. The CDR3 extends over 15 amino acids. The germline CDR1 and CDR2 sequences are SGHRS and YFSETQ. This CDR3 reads CASSFTSGGADTQYF. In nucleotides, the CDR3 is TGCGCCAGCAGCTTTACGAGCGGGGGGGCAGATACGCAGTATTTT.

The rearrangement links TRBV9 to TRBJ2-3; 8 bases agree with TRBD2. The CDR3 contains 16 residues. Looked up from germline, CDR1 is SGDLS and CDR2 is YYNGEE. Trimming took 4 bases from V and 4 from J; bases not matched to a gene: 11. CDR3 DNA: TGTGCCAGCAGCCCCAGCGGGAGTAGTGTTGCAGATACGCAGTATTTT. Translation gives CASSPSGSSVADTQYF.